This T cell receptor beta chain emerged from a study of T cell responses to AZD1222 COVID-19 vaccine. Study conclusions and caveats: Across the whole spike, CD4 TCRs peaked at regions 160-218 and 743-854. Most donors were white British and more were female, and clonal diversity was possibly underestimated. Just a handful of AZD1222 recipients tested seropositive at baseline.

The V gene's germline CDR1 is MNHEY and CDR2 SMNVEV (reference sequence). V shed 5 bases and J 7 bases; nucleotides not matched to a gene: 13. The CDR3 is made up of 17 amino acids. Sequencing used immunoSEQ multiplex PCR; TCRdb keeps in-frame clones, though not all of them. The sample includes 120,000 or so clones, around 86% of them seen just once. Details on this clone: The antigen is undetermined.

This sequence joins TRBV27 and TRBJ2-2, with TRBD2 matching over 10 bases. The sample in question was peripheral blood, obtained on day 0 of AZD1222 vaccination. The source is an adult in good health. CDR3 sequence (DNA): TGTGCCAGCAGTCAGCGACTAGGTAGCGGGAGGTACGGGGAGCTGTTTTTT. Its translation is CASSQRLGSGRYGELFF.